This T cell receptor (beta chain) appears in the sequencing data of a study of blood T cell repertoires in COVID-19. About the study: Acute and convalescent COVID-19 specimens originated in the United States, Italy and Spain. The cDNA or gDNA used as material had been derived from T cells, B-cell-depleted T cells, or PBMCs.

In the study's own analysis: How many nucleated cells were present was estimated from reference gene primer amplification. Method: immunoSEQ multiplex PCR; TCRdb's copy keeps in-frame clones and lacks some. The D gene and trimming were derived from the DNA, and the V and J assignments and clone size from that table. The sample lists some 290,000 clones, 75% to 90% occurring once. With V trimmed by 2 bases and J by 10 bases, 3 bases remained unmatched. The CDR3 has 11 residues. CDR1 SGHDT and CDR2 YYEEEE come from the germline V gene. Sequencing was done on a sample of peripheral blood. This sequence originates from a man in his sixties who had recovered from COVID-19. The V call is TRBV5-6, the J call TRBJ2-7; TRBD2 matches at 7 bases. The DNA of the CDR3 is TGTGCCAGCAGCTTCGCGGGGGAACAGTACTTC. Translation: CASSFAGEQYF.